A single sample is the source of the 9 T cell receptor beta chains below, sequenced in a study of CD8 T cells in ankylosing spondylitis. One entry per CDR3 protein, called by TCRdb with MiXCR from the 5' RACE reads. The data hold 200,000 to 250,000 distinct CDR3 sequences, with over 7% observed a single time. Sequences were obtained from blood, either unsorted or a sorted T cell fraction (not recorded which). Every receptor here comes from a female donor with ankylosing spondylitis or in good health (not recorded which).

This clonotype was observed many times. The CDR3 DNA follows: TGCGCCAGCAGCCAGCGACAGGCTCGTAACTATGGCTACACCTTC. Translation: CASSQRQARNYGYTF. The chain employs TRBV4-3 and TRBJ1-2, with D possibly matching TRBD1 (6 bases). The CDR3 consists of 15 residues. Germline V gene data show CDR1 as LGHNA and CDR2 as YSLEER. V dropped 3 bases and J dropped 1 base, with 12 bases sitting between them.

This chain uses TRBV3-1 with TRBJ2-5, with D possibly matching TRBD1 (5 bases). This CDR3 has 13 amino acids. Germline CDR1 LGHDT, CDR2 YNNKEL (reference sequence). Trimming cost V 11 bases and J 1 base, with 14 bases left between them. The CDR3 region is CACTKQGQETQYF. The DNA for the CDR3 is TGTGCCTGCACCAAGCAGGGCCAAGAGACCCAGTACTTC.

This clonotype showed up many times. V is TRBV13 and J is TRBJ2-5; D is tentatively TRBD1 or TRBD2 (5 bases each). This CDR3 region has 15 residues. Germline V gene data show CDR1 as PRHDT and CDR2 as FYEKMQ (reference sequence). Trimming cost V 3 bases and J 0 bases, with 11 bases left between them. CDR3 coding DNA: TGTGCCAGCAGCTTGAGGGGCCCGTACCAAGAGACCCAGTACTTC. This sequence encodes CASSLRGPYQETQYF. Based on the CDR3 plus reference TRBV13 and TRBJ2-5, the full variable domain is AAGVIQSPRHLIKEKRETATLKCYPIPRHDTVYWYQQGPGQDPQFLISFYEKMQSDKGSIPDRFSAQQFSDYHSELNMSSLELGDSALYFCASSLRGPYQETQYFGPGTRLLVL.

This clonotype showed up many times. CDR3: CASSLGASYNEQFF. In DNA, the CDR3 is TGTGCCAGCAGCTTAGGGGCCTCCTACAATGAGCAGTTCTTC. This chain joins TRBV7-9 and TRBJ2-1; no reliable D call. Trimming removed 1 base from V and 0 bases from J, with 4 bases in between. This CDR3 spans 14 amino acids. Germline V gives CDR1 SEHNR, CDR2 FQNEAQ (reference sequence).

This clonotype was found many times. V is TRBV7-8 and J is TRBJ1-4; D not certain. Trimming removed 4 bases at V and 5 bases at J, with 8 bases between. In germline, CDR1 is SGHVS, CDR2 FQNEAQ. The CDR3 consists of 13 residues. As DNA, the CDR3 is TGTGCCAGCAGCTCAGGTTTCAATGAAAAACTGTTTTTT. Amino acids: CASSSGFNEKLFF.

This clonotype has ten or more counts. The chain joins TRBV6-2 or TRBV6-3 to TRBJ2-5, with 7 nucleotides matching TRBD1. Per germline, CDR1 MNHEY and CDR2 SVGEGT. J gave up 4 bases and V 4 bases, and 15 bases lay outside the gene matches. The CDR3 consists of 17 residues. This chain's CDR3 is CASSFSGHGQAGETQYF. CDR3 sequence (DNA): TGTGCCAGCAGTTTCAGTGGCCATGGACAGGCGGGAGAGACCCAGTACTTC.

This chain links TRBV29-1 with TRBJ1-2, with TRBD1 as a possible D gene (5 bases). CDR1 and CDR2 from the germline V gene are SQVTM and ANQGSEA. This CDR3 is 13 amino acids long. Trimming shortened V by 4 bases and J by 4 bases, and 13 bases separated the two germline ends. CDR3 nucleotide sequence: TGCAGCGTTGTTGGGGCAGCCCGCTATGGCTACACCTTC. Its translation: CSVVGAARYGYTF.

This clonotype was counted only a few times. This chain joins TRBV2 and TRBJ1-2; D might be TRBD1 (5 bases). CDR1 is SNHLY, CDR2 FYNNEI, per germline. Trimming took off 3 bases at V and 4 bases at J, with 18 bases between the two ends. CDR3 length equals 16 residues. In DNA, the CDR3 is TGTGCCAGCAGTGATCTTCGGGGCCGACCTTCCTATGGCTACACCTTC. Translating gives CASSDLRGRPSYGYTF. Supplemented by reference TRBV2 and TRBJ1-2, the full variable domain reads EPEVTQTPSHQVTQMGQEVILRCVPISNHLYFYWYRQILGQKVEFLVSFYNNEISEKSEIFDDQFSVERPDGSNFTLKIRSTKLEDSAMYFCASSDLRGRPSYGYTFGSGTRLTVV.

This clonotype was counted between two and nine times. The chain employs TRBV7-9 and TRBJ2-5, with D hard to call. CDR1 is SEHNR and CDR2 is FQNEAQ in the germline V gene (reference sequence). Trimming left V 1 base short and J 2 bases short, with 8 bases between. CDR3 length: 14 residues. The CDR3: CASSLDNAQETQYF. The CDR3 DNA reads as TGTGCCAGCAGCTTAGACAACGCTCAAGAGACCCAGTACTTC.